This T cell receptor beta chain was obtained from a study of T-cell reconstitution after alpha-beta-depleted transplantation in children. V lost 5 bases to trimming and J lost 1 base, with 13 bases between them. Germline loops: CDR1 MNHNY, CDR2 SVGAGI (reference sequence). The CDR3 extends over 15 amino acids. This clonotype was seen repeatedly, ten times or more. Its antigen is not identified. Unique molecular identifiers were built into the TCRbeta library. TCRdb ran MiXCR on the PCR reads and lists one entry per CDR3 protein. The sample carries about 78,000 distinct CDR3 sequences, 12% to 15% recorded once. Study outcomes and limitations: By one year post-transplant, T-cell counts and diversity largely arose from T cells that were newly produced. The origin of alpha-beta T cells about two months after transplant was reportedly several hundred expanded graft clones. For some patients, TCRbeta diversity was high at day 60 because of recipient T cells and thymic progenitors that survived.

The starting material was PBMCs, mostly from graft donor cells, obtained 180 days after TCRalphabeta/CD19-depleted stem cell transplant. This receptor was obtained from a male patient between 2 and 15 years old who had a stem cell transplant for acute lymphoblastic leukemia, so the T cells may come from the graft donor. The V call is TRBV6-6, the J call TRBJ2-3; D gene ambiguous. The CDR3 loop is CASSPPSYRTDTQYF. The DNA of the CDR3 is TGTGCCAGCAGTCCCCCCAGTTATCGCACAGATACGCAGTATTTT.